These 5 T cell receptor beta chains share one sample of origin, sequenced in a study of read filtering for tumor transcriptome and immune sequencing. The library was built from about 0.4 ug RNA with molecular barcoded adaptors for alpha/delta and beta/gamma chains. TCRdb passed the reads through MiXCR, listing each CDR3 protein once. This sample has 100,000 to 150,000 distinct CDR3 sequences, with approximately 13% found just once. Sequencing input: a population of CD138-negative cells sorted from bone marrow. The receptors originated from a donor at least 40 years old with multiple myeloma.

This clonotype was observed at least ten times. The chain couples TRBV7-8 to TRBJ2-7; TRBD1 matches 11 bases. V was clipped by 5 bases and J by 0 bases; unmatched bases: 6. The CDR3 is made up of 16 amino acids. Germline V lookup: CDR1 SGHVS, CDR2 FQNEAQ. For the CDR3, the DNA is TGTGCCAGCAGCATGAGGACAGGGGGCGTCTCCTACGAGCAGTACTTC. The encoded protein is CASSMRTGGVSYEQYF.

The sample holds many counts of this clonotype. The chain recombines TRBV20-1 with TRBJ2-7, with a tentative D call TRBD2 (6 bases). V lost 0 bases and J lost 2, with 17 bases in between. The CDR3 spans 16 residues. Germline CDR1 reads DFQATT; CDR2 reads SNEGSKA (reference sequence). The CDR3 loop reads CSARDGRGKQPYEQYF. The CDR3 coding sequence is TGCAGTGCTAGAGATGGCCGGGGGAAGCAGCCCTACGAGCAGTACTTC.

This clonotype was found many times. The chain is built from TRBV27 and TRBJ2-7; 8 nucleotides line up with TRBD1. The CDR3 spans 15 residues. V shed 6 bases, J shed 0 bases, and the junction held 7 bases outside the gene matches. Germline values: CDR1 MNHEY, CDR2 SMNVEV (reference sequence). Written as DNA, the CDR3 is TGTGCCAGCAGCTTGGGACAGGACCCCTCCTACGAGCAGTACTTC. This gives the protein CASSLGQDPSYEQYF.

This clonotype came up many times. The rearrangement links TRBV20-1 to TRBJ2-3; 12 bases map to TRBD2. Unmatched junction bases numbered 13, after V lost 3 bases and J lost 6 bases. The CDR3 spans 17 residues. CDR1 DFQATT and CDR2 SNEGSKA come from the germline V gene (reference sequence). CDR3 sequence reads: CSASRAWTSGVRDTQYF. The CDR3 coding sequence is TGCAGTGCTAGCCGGGCCTGGACTAGCGGGGTTCGGGATACGCAGTATTTT.

At least ten counts were recorded for this clonotype. The chain employs TRBV7-3 and TRBJ2-2; D gene uncertain. V gave up 4 bases and J gave up 3 bases, with 6 bases separating them. Germline V lookup: CDR1 SGHTA, CDR2 FQGTGA. This CDR3 contains 13 residues. The chain's CDR3 is CASSSPYTGELFF. DNA of the CDR3: TGTGCCAGCAGCTCACCTTACACCGGGGAGCTGTTTTTT.